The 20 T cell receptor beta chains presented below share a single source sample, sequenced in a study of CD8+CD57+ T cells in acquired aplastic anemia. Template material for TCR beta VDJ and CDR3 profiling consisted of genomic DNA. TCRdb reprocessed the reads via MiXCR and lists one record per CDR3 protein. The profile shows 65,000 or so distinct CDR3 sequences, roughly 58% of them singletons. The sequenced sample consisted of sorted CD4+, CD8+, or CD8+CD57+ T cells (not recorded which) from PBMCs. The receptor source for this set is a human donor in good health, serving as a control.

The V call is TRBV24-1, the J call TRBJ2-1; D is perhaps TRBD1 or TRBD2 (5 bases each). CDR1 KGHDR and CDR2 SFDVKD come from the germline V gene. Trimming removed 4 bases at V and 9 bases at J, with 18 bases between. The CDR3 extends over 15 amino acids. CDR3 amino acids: CATSEGTPTLTEQFF. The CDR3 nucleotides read TGTGCCACCAGTGAAGGGACCCCCACTTTAACTGAGCAGTTCTTC.

CDR3 in DNA: TGTGCCAGTAGTCTGACCGGGACAAACATTCAGTACTTC. Protein: CASSLTGTNIQYF. The chain joins TRBV19 to TRBJ2-4; D possibly uses TRBD1 or TRBD2 (5 bases each). Germline CDR1 reads LNHDA; CDR2 reads SQIVND (reference sequence). CDR3 length: 13 amino acids. V was shortened by 5 bases and J by 6 bases, with 11 bases between the two germline ends.

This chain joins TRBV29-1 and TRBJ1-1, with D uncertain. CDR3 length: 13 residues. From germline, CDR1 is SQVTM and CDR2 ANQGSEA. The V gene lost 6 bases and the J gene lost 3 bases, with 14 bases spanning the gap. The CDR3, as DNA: TGCAGCGTGCCCCTAGCTTCCTACACTGAAGCTTTCTTT. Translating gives CSVPLASYTEAFF.

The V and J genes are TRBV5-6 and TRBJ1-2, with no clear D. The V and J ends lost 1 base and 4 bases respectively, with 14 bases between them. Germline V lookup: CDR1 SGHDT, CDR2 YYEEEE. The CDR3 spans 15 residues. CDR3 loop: CASSLTRHSSYGYTF. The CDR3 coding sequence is TGTGCCAGCAGCTTGACCAGGCACTCTTCCTATGGCTACACCTTC.

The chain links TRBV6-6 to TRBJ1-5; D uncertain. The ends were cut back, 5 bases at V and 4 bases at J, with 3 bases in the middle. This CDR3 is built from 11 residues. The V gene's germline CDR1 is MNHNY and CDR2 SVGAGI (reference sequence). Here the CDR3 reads CASSQNQPQHF. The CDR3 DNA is TGTGCCAGCAGTCAGAATCAGCCCCAGCATTTT.

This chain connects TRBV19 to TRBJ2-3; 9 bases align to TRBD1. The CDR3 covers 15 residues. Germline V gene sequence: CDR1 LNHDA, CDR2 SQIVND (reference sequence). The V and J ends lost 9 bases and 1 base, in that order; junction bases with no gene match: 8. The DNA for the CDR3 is TGTGCCAGCCGTCTTCGGACAGGGGGCACAGATACGCAGTATTTT. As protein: CASRLRTGGTDTQYF.

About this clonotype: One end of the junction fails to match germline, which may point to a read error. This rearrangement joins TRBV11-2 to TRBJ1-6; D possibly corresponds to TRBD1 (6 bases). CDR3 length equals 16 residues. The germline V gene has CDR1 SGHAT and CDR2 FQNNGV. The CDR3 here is CAGSLMGAVYNSPLHF. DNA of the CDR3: TGTGCCGGCAGCTTGATGGGGGCAGTGTATAATTCACCCCTCCACTTT. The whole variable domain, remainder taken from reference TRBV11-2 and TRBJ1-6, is EAGVAQSPRYKIIEKRQSVAFWCNPISGHATLYWYQQILGQGPKLLIQFQNNGVVDDSQLPKDRFSAERLKGVDSTLKIQPAKLEDSAVYLCAGSLMGAVYNSPLHFGNGTRLTVT.

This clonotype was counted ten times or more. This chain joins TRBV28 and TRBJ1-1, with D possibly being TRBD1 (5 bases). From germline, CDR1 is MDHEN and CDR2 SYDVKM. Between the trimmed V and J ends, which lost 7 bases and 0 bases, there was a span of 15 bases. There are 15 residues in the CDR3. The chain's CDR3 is CASTPPGRVNTEAFF. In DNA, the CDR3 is TGTGCCAGCACCCCCCCAGGGAGGGTGAACACTGAAGCTTTCTTT.

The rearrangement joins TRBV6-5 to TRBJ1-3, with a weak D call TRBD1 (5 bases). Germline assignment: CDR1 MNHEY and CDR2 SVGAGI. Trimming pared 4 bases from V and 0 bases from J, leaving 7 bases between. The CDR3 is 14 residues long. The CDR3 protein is CASSWGSSGNTIYF. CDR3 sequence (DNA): TGTGCCAGCAGTTGGGGGTCCTCTGGAAACACCATATATTTT.

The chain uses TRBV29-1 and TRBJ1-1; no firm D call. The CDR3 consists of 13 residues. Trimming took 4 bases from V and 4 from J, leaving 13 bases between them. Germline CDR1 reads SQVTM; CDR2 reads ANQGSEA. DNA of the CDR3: TGCAGCGTTGCGGGATCCTGGGGCACTGAAGCTTTCTTT. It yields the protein CSVAGSWGTEAFF.

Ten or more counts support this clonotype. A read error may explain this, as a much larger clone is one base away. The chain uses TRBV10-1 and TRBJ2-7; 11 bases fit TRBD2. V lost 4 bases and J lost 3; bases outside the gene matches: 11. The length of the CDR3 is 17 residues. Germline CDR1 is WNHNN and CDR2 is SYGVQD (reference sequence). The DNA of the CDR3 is TGCGCCAGCAGTGGAGTAAACCTAGCGGGAGGCCACTACGAGCAGTACTTC. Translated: CASSGVNLAGGHYEQYF.

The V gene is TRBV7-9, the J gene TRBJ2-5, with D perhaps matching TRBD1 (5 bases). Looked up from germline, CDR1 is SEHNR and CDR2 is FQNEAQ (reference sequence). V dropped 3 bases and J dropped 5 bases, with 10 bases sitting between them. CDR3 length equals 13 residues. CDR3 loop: CASSFRVDETQYF. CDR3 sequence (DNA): TGTGCCAGCAGCTTCAGGGTGGATGAGACCCAGTACTTC.

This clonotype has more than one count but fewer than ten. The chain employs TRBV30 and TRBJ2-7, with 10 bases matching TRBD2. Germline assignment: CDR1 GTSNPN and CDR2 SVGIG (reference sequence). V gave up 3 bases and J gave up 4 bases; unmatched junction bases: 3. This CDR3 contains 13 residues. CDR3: CAWSSSGGYEQYF. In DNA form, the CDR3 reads TGTGCCTGGAGCTCTAGCGGGGGTTACGAGCAGTACTTC.

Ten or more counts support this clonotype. The CDR3 DNA sequence: TGCAGCGCCGACGCCGGAGGAAACACCATATATTTT. As protein: CSADAGGNTIYF. The rearrangement uses TRBV29-1 and TRBJ1-3; the D is unclear. Germline V gene data show CDR1 as SQVTM and CDR2 as ANQGSEA. The CDR3 extends over 12 amino acids. Trimming took off 7 bases at V and 4 bases at J, with 11 bases between the two ends.

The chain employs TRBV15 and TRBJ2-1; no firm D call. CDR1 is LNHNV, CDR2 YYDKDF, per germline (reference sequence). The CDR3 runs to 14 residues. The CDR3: CVISSRRTYNEQFF. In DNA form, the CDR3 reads TGTGTCATCAGCAGTAGGCGGACCTACAATGAGCAGTTCTTC.

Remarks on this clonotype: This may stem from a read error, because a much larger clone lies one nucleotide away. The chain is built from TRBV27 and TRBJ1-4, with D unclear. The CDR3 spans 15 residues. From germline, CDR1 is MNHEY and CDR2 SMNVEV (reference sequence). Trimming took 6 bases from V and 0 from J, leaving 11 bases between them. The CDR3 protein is CASSPSWTTNEKLFF. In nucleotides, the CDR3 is TGTGCCAGCAGCCCCTCCTGGACAACTAATGAAAAACTGTTTTTT. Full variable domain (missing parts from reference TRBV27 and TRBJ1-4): EAQVTQNPRYLITVTGKKLTVTCSQNMNHEYMSWYRQDPGLGLRQIYYSMNVEVTDKGDVPEGYKVSRKEKRNFPLILESPSPNQTSLYFCASSPSWTTNEKLFFGSGTQLSVL.

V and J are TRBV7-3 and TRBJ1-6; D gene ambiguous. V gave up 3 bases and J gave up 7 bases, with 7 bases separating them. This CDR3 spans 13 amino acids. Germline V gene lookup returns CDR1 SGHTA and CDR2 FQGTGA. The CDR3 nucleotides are TGTGCCAGCAGCTTCTCGTTGAATTCACCCCTCCACTTT. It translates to CASSFSLNSPLHF. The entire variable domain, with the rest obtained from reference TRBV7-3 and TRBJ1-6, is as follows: GAGVSQTPSNKVTEKGKYVELRCDPISGHTALYWYRQSLGQGPEFLIYFQGTGAADDSGLPNDRFFAVRPEGSVSTLKIQRTERGDSAVYLCASSFSLNSPLHFGNGTRLTVT.

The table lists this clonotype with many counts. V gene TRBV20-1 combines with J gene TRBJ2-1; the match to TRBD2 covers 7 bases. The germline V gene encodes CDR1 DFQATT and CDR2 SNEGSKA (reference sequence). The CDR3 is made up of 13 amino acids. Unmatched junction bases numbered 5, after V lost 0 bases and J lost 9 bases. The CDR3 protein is CSARDSAGAEQFF. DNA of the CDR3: TGCAGTGCTAGAGATTCGGCGGGAGCTGAGCAGTTCTTC.

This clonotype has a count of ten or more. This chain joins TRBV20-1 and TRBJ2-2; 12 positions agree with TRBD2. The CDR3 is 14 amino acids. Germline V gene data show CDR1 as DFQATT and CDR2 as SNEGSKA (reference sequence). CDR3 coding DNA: TGCAGCTCGACTAGCGGGAGTGGGACCGGGGAGCTGTTTTTT. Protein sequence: CSSTSGSGTGELFF.

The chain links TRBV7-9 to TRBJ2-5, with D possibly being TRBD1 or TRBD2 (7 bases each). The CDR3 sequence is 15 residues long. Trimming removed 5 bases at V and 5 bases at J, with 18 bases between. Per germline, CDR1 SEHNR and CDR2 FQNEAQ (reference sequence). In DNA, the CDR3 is TGTGCCAGCAGCCGGGGGAGGGGGCCATTGGAGACCCAGTACTTC. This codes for CASSRGRGPLETQYF. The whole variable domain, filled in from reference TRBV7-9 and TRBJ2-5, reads DTGVSQNPRHKITKRGQNVTFRCDPISEHNRLYWYRQTLGQGPEFLTYFQNEAQLEKSRLLSDRFSAERPKGSFSTLEIQRTEQGDSAMYLCASSRGRGPLETQYFGPGTRLLVL.